This T cell receptor beta chain comes out of a study of T cell repertoires in cytomegalovirus infection. Study as a whole: In public TCR beta signatures, there were indications of both CMV infection and matching HLA type.

This clonotype was recorded at least ten times. What it binds is not known. General study points: Dominating the ex vivo response were TCR beta clonotypes that were CMV-specific and HLA-C-restricted.

Looked up from germline, CDR1 is SGHVS and CDR2 is FQNEAQ. The V gene lost 2 bases and the J gene lost 7 bases, with 9 bases spanning the gap. The CDR3 is made up of 14 amino acids. TCRdb processed the reads anew with MiXCR; each CDR3 protein has one entry. Among approximately 190,000 distinct CDR3 sequences listed, approximately 28% were seen once. The V gene is TRBV7-8, the J gene TRBJ1-6; the D is unclear. The TCR sequence derives from a human donor in good health (CMV status not recorded). Some clones in this sample may be carry-over from other donors' samples. Sequencing was carried out using PBMCs. The chain's CDR3 is CASSLQSRNSPLHF. The CDR3 DNA follows: TGTGCCAGCAGCTTACAGAGCAGGAATTCACCCCTCCACTTT.